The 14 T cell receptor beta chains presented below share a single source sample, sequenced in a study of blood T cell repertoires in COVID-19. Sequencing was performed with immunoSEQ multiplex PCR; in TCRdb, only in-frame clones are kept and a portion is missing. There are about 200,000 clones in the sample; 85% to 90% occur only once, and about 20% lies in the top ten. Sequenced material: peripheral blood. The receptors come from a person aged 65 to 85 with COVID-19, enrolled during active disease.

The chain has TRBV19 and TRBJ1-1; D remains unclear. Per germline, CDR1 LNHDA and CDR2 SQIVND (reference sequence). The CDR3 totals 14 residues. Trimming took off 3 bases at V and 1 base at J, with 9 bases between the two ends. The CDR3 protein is CASSIEGQNTEAFF. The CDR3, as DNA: TGTGCCAGTAGTATTGAGGGCCAGAACACTGAAGCTTTCTTT.

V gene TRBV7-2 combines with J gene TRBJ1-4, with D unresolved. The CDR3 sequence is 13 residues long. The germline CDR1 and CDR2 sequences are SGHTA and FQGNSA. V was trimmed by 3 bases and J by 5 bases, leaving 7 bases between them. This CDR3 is CASSFNMNEKLFF. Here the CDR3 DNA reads TGTGCCAGCAGCTTCAACATGAATGAAAAACTGTTTTTT.

CDR3: CASSLDGRADYGYTF. As DNA, the CDR3 is TGTGCCAGCAGCTTAGATGGCAGGGCGGACTATGGCTACACCTTC. The J gene is TRBJ1-2, the V gene TRBV7-3; D may be TRBD1 (5 bases). V was pared by 2 bases and J by 3 bases, with 13 bases between. Germline V gene sequence: CDR1 SGHTA, CDR2 FQGTGA. This CDR3 has 15 amino acids.

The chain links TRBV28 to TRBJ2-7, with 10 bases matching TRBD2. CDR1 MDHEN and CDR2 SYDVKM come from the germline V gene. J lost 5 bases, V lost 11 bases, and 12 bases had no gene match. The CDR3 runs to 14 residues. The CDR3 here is CAGGDPSGSDEQYF. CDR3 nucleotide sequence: TGTGCCGGGGGGGACCCTAGCGGGAGTGACGAGCAGTACTTC. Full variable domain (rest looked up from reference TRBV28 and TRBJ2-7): DVKVTQSSRYLVKRTGEKVFLECVQDMDHENMFWYRQDPGLGLRLIYFSYDVKMKEKGDIPEGYSVSREKKERFSLILESASTNQTSMYLCAGGDPSGSDEQYFGPGTRLTVT.

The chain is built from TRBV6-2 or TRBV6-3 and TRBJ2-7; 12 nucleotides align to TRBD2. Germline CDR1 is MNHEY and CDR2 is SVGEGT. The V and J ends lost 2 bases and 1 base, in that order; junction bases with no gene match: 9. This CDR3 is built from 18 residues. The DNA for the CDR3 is TGTGCCAGCAGTTACGCTCTAGCGGGAGGGCGAACATCCTACGAGCAGTACTTC. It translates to CASSYALAGGRTSYEQYF.

In DNA, the CDR3 is TGTGCTAGTGGTTCCTCCGGGACAGGGAACTATGGCTACACCTTC. It encodes CASGSSGTGNYGYTF. J is TRBJ1-2 and V is TRBV12-5, with TRBD1 identical over 9 bases. This CDR3 is built from 15 residues. The germline gives CDR1 LGHNT, CDR2 FRNRAP. The V gene end was trimmed by 4 bases and the J gene end by 2 bases; junction bases not matched to a gene: 5.

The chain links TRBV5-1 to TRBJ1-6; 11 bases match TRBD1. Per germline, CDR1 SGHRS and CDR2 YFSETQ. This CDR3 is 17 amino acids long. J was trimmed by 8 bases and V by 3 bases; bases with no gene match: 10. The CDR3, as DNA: TGCGCCAGCAGCTGGGAACTAAGGGGACAGGGGGATTCACCCCTCCACTTT. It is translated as CASSWELRGQGDSPLHF.

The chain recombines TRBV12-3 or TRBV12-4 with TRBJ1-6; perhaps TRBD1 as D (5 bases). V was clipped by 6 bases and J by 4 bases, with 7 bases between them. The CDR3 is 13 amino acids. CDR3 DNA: TGTGCCAGCAGATCAGGGTATAATTCACCCCTCCACTTT. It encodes CASRSGYNSPLHF.

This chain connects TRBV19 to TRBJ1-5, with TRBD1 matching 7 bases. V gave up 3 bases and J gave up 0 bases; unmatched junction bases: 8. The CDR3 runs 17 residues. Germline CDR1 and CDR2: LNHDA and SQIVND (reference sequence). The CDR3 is CASSILGGAISNQPQHF. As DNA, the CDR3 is TGTGCCAGTAGTATTCTAGGGGGCGCAATTAGCAATCAGCCCCAGCATTTT.

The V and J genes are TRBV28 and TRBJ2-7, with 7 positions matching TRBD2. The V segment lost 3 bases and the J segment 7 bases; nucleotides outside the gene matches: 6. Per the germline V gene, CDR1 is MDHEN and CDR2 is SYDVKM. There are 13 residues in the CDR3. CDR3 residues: CASSLLGEGEQYF. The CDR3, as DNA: TGTGCCAGCAGTTTGTTGGGGGAGGGGGAGCAGTACTTC.

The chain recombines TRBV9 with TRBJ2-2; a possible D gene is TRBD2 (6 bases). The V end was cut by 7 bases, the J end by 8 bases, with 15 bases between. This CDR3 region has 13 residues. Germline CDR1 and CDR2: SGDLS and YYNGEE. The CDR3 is CASSLGGAGELFF. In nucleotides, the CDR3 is TGTGCCAGCTCCCTAGGAGGGGCTGGGGAGCTGTTTTTT.

In DNA form, the CDR3 reads TGCGCCAGCAGCCCCGAGATGAACACTGAAGCTTTCTTT. It yields the protein CASSPEMNTEAFF. This chain connects TRBV5-1 to TRBJ1-1, with D hard to call. This CDR3 has 13 amino acids. V was pared by 4 bases and J by 0 bases, with 7 bases between. In germline, CDR1 is SGHRS, CDR2 YFSETQ. Filled out from reference TRBV5-1 and TRBJ1-1, the complete variable domain reads KAGVTQTPRYLIKTRGQQVTLSCSPISGHRSVSWYQQTPGQGLQFLFEYFSETQRNKGNFPGRFSGRQFSNSRSEMNVSTLELGDSALYLCASSPEMNTEAFFGQGTRLTVV.

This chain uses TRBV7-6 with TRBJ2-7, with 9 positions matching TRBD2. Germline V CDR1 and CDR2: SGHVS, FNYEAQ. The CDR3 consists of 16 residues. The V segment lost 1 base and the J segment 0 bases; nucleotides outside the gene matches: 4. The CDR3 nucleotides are TGTGCCAGCAGCTTAGTGGCGGGGGGGAGCTCCTACGAGCAGTACTTC. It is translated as CASSLVAGGSSYEQYF.

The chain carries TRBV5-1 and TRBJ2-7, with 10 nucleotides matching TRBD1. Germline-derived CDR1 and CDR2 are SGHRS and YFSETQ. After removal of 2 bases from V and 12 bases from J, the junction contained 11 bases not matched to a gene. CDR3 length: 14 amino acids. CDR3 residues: CASSLAGQGDSLYF. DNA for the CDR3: TGCGCCAGCAGCTTAGCAGGACAGGGGGATTCGCTGTACTTC.